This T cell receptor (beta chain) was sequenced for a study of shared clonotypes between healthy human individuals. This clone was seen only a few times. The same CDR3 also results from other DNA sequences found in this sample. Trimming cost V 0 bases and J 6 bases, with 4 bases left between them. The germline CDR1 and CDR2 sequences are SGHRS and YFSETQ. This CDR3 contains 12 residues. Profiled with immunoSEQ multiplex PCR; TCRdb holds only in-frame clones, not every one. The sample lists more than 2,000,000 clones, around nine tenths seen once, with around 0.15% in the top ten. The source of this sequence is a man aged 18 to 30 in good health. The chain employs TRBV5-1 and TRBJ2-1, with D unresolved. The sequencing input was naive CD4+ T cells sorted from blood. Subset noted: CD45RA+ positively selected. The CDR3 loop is CASSLEGNEQFF. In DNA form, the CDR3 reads TGCGCCAGCAGCTTGGAGGGCAATGAGCAGTTCTTC.